The 21 T cell receptor beta chains below all came from one sample that was sequenced in a study of blood T cell repertoires in COVID-19. The data were produced by immunoSEQ multiplex PCR, yet TCRdb's version contains in-frame clones alone and is incomplete. Counted here are more than 85,000 clones, about 90% occurring once; the ten biggest clones make up 2.1%. The sequenced sample was peripheral blood. The receptor source for this set is a man aged 45 to 65 with COVID-19, enrolled during active disease.

In its sample, this clone was seen once. The genes are TRBV11-2 and TRBJ2-1; D remains ambiguous. Germline loops: CDR1 SGHAT, CDR2 FQNNGV. V lost 4 bases, J lost 9 bases, and 19 bases lay in between. The CDR3 contains 15 residues. Here the CDR3 reads CASSYDRVSHIEQFF. The CDR3 DNA sequence: TGTGCCAGCAGCTATGACCGGGTGTCCCACATTGAGCAGTTCTTC.

This rearrangement joins TRBV4-2 to TRBJ1-2, with D hard to call. The CDR3 runs to 13 residues. Germline V gives CDR1 LGHNA, CDR2 YNFKEQ. Trimming removed 0 bases at V and 6 bases at J, with 8 bases between. CDR3 sequence (DNA): TGTGCCAGCAGCCAAGATCACGGGGATGGCTACACCTTC. Translated, it gives CASSQDHGDGYTF.

The rearrangement links TRBV11-2 to TRBJ1-5, with TRBD1 matching 9 bases. V shed 5 bases, J shed 2 bases, and the junction held 13 bases outside the gene matches. This CDR3 has 18 amino acids. CDR1 and CDR2 (germline): SGHAT, FQNNGV. Here the CDR3 DNA reads TGTGCCAGCAGCCGCTTGGACAGGGGAGACTCGGGCAATCAGCCCCAGCATTTT. Encoded protein: CASSRLDRGDSGNQPQHF.

The rearrangement links TRBV7-9 to TRBJ2-1; D perhaps matches TRBD1 (5 bases). The length of the CDR3 is 13 residues. V gave up 7 bases and J gave up 5 bases, with 12 bases separating them. Germline CDR1 reads SEHNR; CDR2 reads FQNEAQ (reference sequence). The DNA of the CDR3 is TGTGCCAGCACATCGGACAACGACAATGAGCAGTTCTTC. Its translation: CASTSDNDNEQFF.

This chain uses TRBV3-1 (or the pseudogene TRBV3-2) with TRBJ2-4; 13 bases map to TRBD2. Per the germline V gene, CDR1 is LGHDT and CDR2 is YNNKEL (reference sequence). The CDR3 covers 18 residues. After removal of 4 bases from V and 2 bases from J, the junction contained 8 bases not matched to a gene. CDR3 region: CASSLFPGLAGTKNIQYF. Here the CDR3 DNA reads TGTGCCAGCAGCCTATTTCCGGGACTAGCGGGGACCAAAAACATTCAGTACTTC.

Details on this clone: Additional DNA sequences in this sample encode the identical CDR3. The rearrangement joins TRBV19 to TRBJ1-6; possibly TRBD1 for D (5 bases). The CDR3 runs to 14 residues. Trimming left V 1 base short and J 5 bases short, with 6 bases between. In germline, CDR1 is LNHDA, CDR2 SQIVND (reference sequence). As DNA, the CDR3 is TGTGCCAGTAGTATAGGACAGAATAATTCACCCCTCCACTTT. Amino acids: CASSIGQNNSPLHF.

V gene TRBV4-2 combines with J gene TRBJ2-1; weak D call: TRBD1 (5 bases). This CDR3 is built from 17 residues. Trimming left V 0 bases short and J 1 base short, with 13 bases between. In germline, CDR1 is LGHNA, CDR2 YNFKEQ. The CDR3 loop reads CASSQDLGAQSYNEQFF. CDR3 in DNA: TGTGCCAGCAGCCAAGATTTAGGGGCCCAATCCTACAATGAGCAGTTCTTC.

The CDR3 here is CASTNHNEQFF. CDR3 coding DNA: TGTGCCAGTACCAATCACAATGAGCAGTTCTTC. The chain has TRBV19 and TRBJ2-1; no reliable D call. Germline lookup yields CDR1 LNHDA and CDR2 SQIVND (reference sequence). Trimming removed 7 bases at V and 5 bases at J, with 6 bases between. The CDR3 is 11 amino acids.

The rearrangement joins TRBV15 to TRBJ2-5, with 11 bases aligning to TRBD1. Germline V gives CDR1 LNHNV, CDR2 YYDKDF (reference sequence). The CDR3 is 15 residues long. V shed 1 base, J shed 4 bases, and the junction held 2 bases outside the gene matches. In nucleotides, the CDR3 is TGTGCCACCAGCAGAGCGGACAGGGGGCGAGAGACCCAGTACTTC. Encoded protein: CATSRADRGRETQYF.

V is TRBV6-5 and J is TRBJ2-2, with 7 bases lining up with TRBD1. The CDR3 runs 14 residues. V shed 6 bases and J 6 bases; nucleotides not matched to a gene: 7. Germline CDR1 reads MNHEY; CDR2 reads SVGAGI. The CDR3 coding sequence is TGTGCCAGCAGAAAACGACAGGGCGCCGGGGAGCTGTTTTTT. This translates into CASRKRQGAGELFF.

The DNA of the CDR3 is TGCGCCAGCAGCTTGGGACTAGCGGGGACCTACGAGCAGTACTTC. Translation: CASSLGLAGTYEQYF. This sequence joins TRBV5-1 and TRBJ2-7, with TRBD2 matching 11 bases. V shed 0 bases, J shed 2 bases, and the junction held 1 base outside the gene matches. Germline V CDR1 and CDR2: SGHRS, YFSETQ. The CDR3 extends over 15 amino acids.

The chain employs TRBV5-4 and TRBJ2-1; 7 positions agree with TRBD2. This CDR3 is built from 16 residues. V lost 2 bases to trimming and J lost 5 bases; unmatched junction nucleotides: 10. CDR1 is SGHNT, CDR2 YYREEE, per germline (reference sequence). Here the CDR3 reads CASSFDGGSYNNEQFF. The CDR3 DNA follows: TGTGCCAGCAGCTTTGACGGGGGGTCCTATAACAATGAGCAGTTCTTC.

This clone came up a few times. The CDR3 DNA follows: TGTGCCAGCAGTTTGCCGGGGTCCGGGGAGCTGTTTTTT. Protein product: CASSLPGSGELFF. The chain has TRBV27 and TRBJ2-2; D may be TRBD2 (5 bases). The CDR3 spans 13 residues. The V and J ends lost 3 bases and 6 bases respectively, with 8 bases between them. Looked up from germline, CDR1 is MNHEY and CDR2 is SMNVEV (reference sequence).

The V call is TRBV6-2 or TRBV6-3, the J call TRBJ1-2; 7 bases are shared with TRBD1. This CDR3 spans 17 amino acids. CDR1 and CDR2 from the germline V gene are MNHEY and SVGEGT. After removal of 0 bases from V and 4 bases from J, the junction contained 11 bases not matched to a gene. This CDR3 is CASSYSQKQGISYGYTF. CDR3 nucleotide sequence: TGTGCCAGCAGTTACTCCCAGAAACAGGGGATCAGCTATGGCTACACCTTC.

This chain uses TRBV30 with TRBJ1-3; D may be TRBD1 (5 bases). Germline V gives CDR1 GTSNPN, CDR2 SVGIG (reference sequence). This CDR3 has 13 amino acids. Trimming took off 4 bases at V and 4 bases at J, with 11 bases between the two ends. CDR3 protein: CAWNSGGGNTIYF. In DNA form, the CDR3 reads TGTGCCTGGAACTCGGGGGGGGGAAACACCATATATTTT.

V is TRBV19 and J is TRBJ2-7; D possibly corresponds to TRBD1 (6 bases). The CDR3 has 15 amino acids. The germline V and J ends were trimmed by 9 bases and 3 bases, with 21 bases remaining between them. Looked up from germline, CDR1 is LNHDA and CDR2 is SQIVND (reference sequence). DNA of the CDR3: TGTGCCAGCAACACAACCGGACAGATCGACTACGAGCAGTACTTC. This encodes CASNTTGQIDYEQYF.

The chain has TRBV15 and TRBJ1-2; TRBD1 is a possible D gene (5 bases). The germline CDR1 and CDR2 sequences are LNHNV and YYDKDF (reference sequence). This CDR3 is built from 15 residues. Trimming pared 0 bases from V and 2 bases from J, leaving 10 bases between. The CDR3 spells CATSREGRANYGYTF. For the CDR3, the DNA is TGTGCCACCAGCAGAGAGGGCAGGGCCAACTATGGCTACACCTTC.

V gene TRBV6-5 combines with J gene TRBJ1-1, with TRBD1 identical over 7 bases. Germline V CDR1 and CDR2: MNHEY, SVGAGI. The length of the CDR3 is 14 residues. V was clipped by 6 bases and J by 3 bases; unmatched bases: 7. The CDR3 DNA reads TGTGCCAGCAGGCTAGACAGGGCCTACACTGAAGCTTTCTTT. This sequence encodes CASRLDRAYTEAFF.

The rearrangement joins TRBV9 to TRBJ2-3; the D gene is possibly TRBD2 (7 bases). This CDR3 is 14 amino acids long. Trimming cost V 4 bases and J 2 bases, with 11 bases left between them. CDR1 is SGDLS and CDR2 is YYNGEE in the germline V gene. DNA for the CDR3: TGTGCCAGCAGCAGGGGGGGGACCACAGATACGCAGTATTTT. It translates to CASSRGGTTDTQYF.

The chain recombines TRBV7-9 with TRBJ2-5; the match to TRBD2 covers 9 bases. Germline V gene lookup returns CDR1 SEHNR and CDR2 FQNEAQ (reference sequence). Germline trimming cut 0 bases from V and 1 base from J; bases unmatched to any gene: 6. The CDR3 totals 17 residues. In DNA, the CDR3 is TGTGCCAGCAGCTTAGCGCTGGGCGGGGGGGTCCAAGAGACCCAGTACTTC. This translates into CASSLALGGGVQETQYF.

The chain joins TRBV19 to TRBJ2-3, with TRBD1 matching over 7 bases. The CDR3 consists of 17 residues. In germline, CDR1 is LNHDA, CDR2 SQIVND (reference sequence). Germline trimming cut 2 bases from V and 2 bases from J; bases unmatched to any gene: 10. CDR3 residues: CASSIPDRVVDTDTQYF. CDR3 nucleotides: TGTGCCAGTAGTATACCAGACAGGGTCGTTGACACAGATACGCAGTATTTT.